The rows below give T cell receptor beta chains drawn from one sample of a study of T cell responses to AZD1222 COVID-19 vaccine. TCRdb's copy holds only in-frame clones and misses some; the assay was immunoSEQ multiplex PCR. The sample consists of 150,000 to 200,000 clones, 90% to 95% of them appearing once. Sequences were derived from peripheral blood, sampled 28 days after the second AZD1222 dose. Receptor source: an adult who received the AZD1222 COVID-19 vaccine. The CDR3 runs from the conserved cysteine through the conserved F or W. The D gene is left open where the match is weak. Where a row states a size, it is once, few, many or the class of an expanded clone; other rows omit it.

d_gene: NA; v_gene: TRBV7-9; abundance: NA; j_gene: TRBJ1-1; CDR3aa: CASSPPYGPQAEAFF; CDR3nt: TGTGCCAGCAGCCCCCCCTATGGTCCCCAGGCTGAAGCTTTCTTT
d_gene: NA; v_gene: TRBV7-3; abundance: NA; j_gene: TRBJ2-1; CDR3aa: CASSLDEWREQFF; CDR3nt: TGTGCCAGCAGCTTGGACGAATGGAGGGAGCAGTTCTTC
d_gene: NA; v_gene: TRBV7-9; abundance: NA; j_gene: TRBJ1-1; CDR3aa: CASSLAGKNTEAFF; CDR3nt: TGTGCCAGCAGCTTAGCGGGAAAGAACACTGAAGCTTTCTTT
d_gene: NA; v_gene: TRBV27; abundance: once; j_gene: TRBJ2-3; CDR3aa: CASSFPGLAGRTDTQYF; CDR3nt: TGTGCCAGCAGTTTCCCCGGCTTGGCCGGGCGCACAGATACGCAGTATTTT
d_gene: TRBD1; v_gene: TRBV28; abundance: NA; j_gene: TRBJ1-5; CDR3aa: CASSIRQGDQPQHF; CDR3nt: TGTGCCAGCAGTATCCGACAGGGGGATCAGCCCCAGCATTTT
d_gene: NA; v_gene: TRBV9; abundance: NA; j_gene: TRBJ2-1; CDR3aa: CASSPRESQQFF; CDR3nt: TGTGCCAGCAGCCCGCGGGAAAGTCAGCAGTTCTTC
d_gene: NA; v_gene: TRBV29-1; abundance: NA; j_gene: TRBJ2-3; CDR3aa: CSVEDTVLDTQYF; CDR3nt: TGCAGCGTTGAAGACACCGTTTTGGATACGCAGTATTTT
d_gene: NA; v_gene: TRBV28; abundance: NA; j_gene: TRBJ2-7; CDR3aa: CASSVFQTYEQYF; CDR3nt: TGTGCCAGCAGTGTCTTCCAGACTTACGAGCAGTACTTC
d_gene: TRBD2; v_gene: TRBV6-2/TRBV6-3; abundance: NA; j_gene: TRBJ2-7; CDR3aa: CASSYPGLAGGSSIYEQYF; CDR3nt: TGTGCCAGCAGTTATCCGGGACTAGCGGGGGGATCATCGATCTACGAGCAGTACTTC
d_gene: NA; v_gene: TRBV5-8; abundance: NA; j_gene: TRBJ2-3; CDR3aa: CAAARTSSTDTQYF; CDR3nt: TGTGCCGCCGCTCGGACCTCTAGCACAGATACGCAGTATTTT
d_gene: NA; v_gene: TRBV7-9; abundance: NA; j_gene: TRBJ1-3; CDR3aa: CATGKGGSGNTIYF; CDR3nt: TGTGCCACCGGTAAAGGGGGGTCTGGAAACACCATATATTTT
d_gene: NA; v_gene: TRBV29-1; abundance: NA; j_gene: TRBJ1-1; CDR3aa: CSVEGANHMNTEAFF; CDR3nt: TGCAGCGTTGAAGGTGCGAACCACATGAACACTGAAGCTTTCTTT
d_gene: NA; v_gene: TRBV7-3; abundance: NA; j_gene: TRBJ1-1; CDR3aa: CASSLTGPHPNTEAFF; CDR3nt: TGTGCCAGCAGCTTAACCGGACCGCACCCGAACACTGAAGCTTTCTTT
d_gene: NA; v_gene: TRBV6-6; abundance: NA; j_gene: TRBJ1-5; CDR3aa: CASSYAGKGLGGQHF; CDR3nt: TGTGCCAGCAGTTACGCTGGCAAGGGGCTGGGGGGCCAGCATTTT
d_gene: NA; v_gene: TRBV7-6; abundance: few; j_gene: TRBJ1-3; CDR3aa: CASSLDGRNTIYF; CDR3nt: TGTGCCAGCAGCTTAGATGGACGAAACACCATATATTTT
d_gene: NA; v_gene: TRBV7-9; abundance: NA; j_gene: TRBJ1-2; CDR3aa: CASSLLVDYGYTF; CDR3nt: TGTGCCAGCAGCTTATTGGTCGACTATGGCTACACCTTC
d_gene: TRBD1; v_gene: TRBV3-1/TRBV3-2; abundance: NA; j_gene: TRBJ2-7; CDR3aa: CASSRQGVDEQYF; CDR3nt: TGTGCCAGCAGTAGACAGGGGGTAGACGAGCAGTACTTC
d_gene: NA; v_gene: TRBV6-5; abundance: NA; j_gene: TRBJ2-5; CDR3aa: CASSYGGLEETQYF; CDR3nt: TGTGCCAGCAGTTACGGGGGCTTGGAAGAGACCCAGTACTTC
d_gene: TRBD1; v_gene: TRBV19; abundance: NA; j_gene: TRBJ2-7; CDR3aa: CASSNWATGGRYEQYF; CDR3nt: TGTGCCAGTAGTAACTGGGCCACAGGGGGCCGGTACGAGCAGTACTTC
d_gene: NA; v_gene: TRBV7-3; abundance: once; j_gene: TRBJ2-7; CDR3aa: CASSLTGDYEQYF; CDR3nt: TGTGCCAGCAGCTTAACAGGGGACTACGAGCAGTACTTC
d_gene: NA; v_gene: TRBV4-1; abundance: NA; j_gene: TRBJ2-5; CDR3aa: CASSQDRETQYF; CDR3nt: TGCGCCAGCAGCCAAGATCGGGAGACCCAGTACTTC
d_gene: NA; v_gene: TRBV28; abundance: NA; j_gene: TRBJ1-1; CDR3aa: CASSLSLGTGDTEAFF; CDR3nt: TGTGCCAGCAGTTTATCGCTGGGGACGGGGGACACTGAAGCTTTCTTT
d_gene: NA; v_gene: TRBV13; abundance: NA; j_gene: TRBJ1-4; CDR3aa: CASSDRTEPHEKLFF; CDR3nt: TGTGCCAGCAGCGACCGGACGGAACCCCATGAAAAACTGTTTTTT
d_gene: TRBD2; v_gene: TRBV29-1; abundance: NA; j_gene: TRBJ2-3; CDR3aa: CSVVGRERTDTQYF; CDR3nt: TGCAGCGTTGTGGGGCGGGAGCGCACAGATACGCAGTATTTT
d_gene: NA; v_gene: TRBV18; abundance: NA; j_gene: TRBJ1-4; CDR3aa: CASSPEGREEKLFF; CDR3nt: TGTGCCAGCTCACCGGAAGGGCGAGAGGAAAAACTGTTTTTT
d_gene: TRBD2; v_gene: TRBV3-1/TRBV3-2; abundance: NA; j_gene: TRBJ2-3; CDR3aa: CASSQDARLAGGSTDTQYF; CDR3nt: TGTGCCAGCAGCCAAGATGCAAGACTAGCGGGAGGTTCTACAGATACGCAGTATTTT
d_gene: TRBD1; v_gene: TRBV2; abundance: NA; j_gene: TRBJ1-5; CDR3aa: CASSESSQGFYQPQHF; CDR3nt: TGTGCCAGCAGTGAGTCGTCACAGGGGTTCTATCAGCCCCAGCATTTT
d_gene: TRBD2; v_gene: TRBV10-1; abundance: NA; j_gene: TRBJ2-1; CDR3aa: CASAGLSGLAVNEQFF; CDR3nt: TGCGCCAGCGCGGGACTATCGGGACTAGCGGTGAATGAGCAGTTCTTC
d_gene: NA; v_gene: TRBV5-8; abundance: NA; j_gene: TRBJ2-2; CDR3aa: CASSSDGNTGELFF; CDR3nt: TGTGCCAGCAGCAGTGACGGGAACACCGGGGAGCTGTTTTTT
d_gene: TRBD1; v_gene: TRBV6-1; abundance: NA; j_gene: TRBJ2-7; CDR3aa: CASSEVHRGYEQYF; CDR3nt: TGTGCCAGCAGTGAGGTCCACAGGGGCTACGAGCAGTACTTC
d_gene: TRBD1; v_gene: TRBV5-6; abundance: NA; j_gene: TRBJ2-1; CDR3aa: CASRSGTGVLNEQFF; CDR3nt: TGTGCCAGCAGATCCGGGACAGGGGTTTTGAATGAGCAGTTCTTC
d_gene: NA; v_gene: TRBV9; abundance: NA; j_gene: TRBJ1-3; CDR3aa: CASSVDMVGNTIYF; CDR3nt: TGTGCCAGCAGCGTAGATATGGTTGGAAACACCATATATTTT
d_gene: NA; v_gene: TRBV28; abundance: NA; j_gene: TRBJ1-2; CDR3aa: CASRGPSGYGYTF; CDR3nt: TGTGCCAGCAGGGGGCCCTCAGGCTATGGCTACACCTTC
d_gene: TRBD1; v_gene: TRBV5-1; abundance: NA; j_gene: TRBJ2-5; CDR3aa: CASSLLGRTGQETQYF; CDR3nt: TGCGCCAGCAGCTTGTTGGGCAGGACAGGTCAAGAGACCCAGTACTTC
d_gene: NA; v_gene: TRBV11-2; abundance: NA; j_gene: TRBJ2-3; CDR3aa: CASSSGPNLGDTQYF; CDR3nt: TGTGCCAGCAGCTCCGGGCCAAACTTGGGGGATACGCAGTATTTT
d_gene: NA; v_gene: TRBV25-1; abundance: NA; j_gene: TRBJ2-3; CDR3aa: CASSDTSTDTQYF; CDR3nt: TGTGCCAGCAGTGACACTAGCACAGATACGCAGTATTTT
d_gene: NA; v_gene: TRBV27; abundance: NA; j_gene: TRBJ2-7; CDR3aa: CASSLGSGAFYEQYF; CDR3nt: TGTGCCAGCAGTTTGGGTTCGGGGGCCTTCTACGAGCAGTACTTC
d_gene: NA; v_gene: TRBV27; abundance: once; j_gene: TRBJ2-3; CDR3aa: CASSSLSGAGTDTQYF; CDR3nt: TGTGCCAGCAGTTCCCTCTCAGGGGCCGGGACAGATACGCAGTATTTT
d_gene: TRBD1; v_gene: TRBV2; abundance: NA; j_gene: TRBJ1-1; CDR3aa: CASDRDTEAFF; CDR3nt: TGTGCCAGTGACAGGGACACTGAAGCTTTCTTT
d_gene: NA; v_gene: TRBV6-1; abundance: once; j_gene: TRBJ1-4; CDR3aa: CASSEGLGGGSANEKLFF; CDR3nt: TGTGCCAGCAGTGAAGGATTGGGTGGGGGGTCGGCTAATGAAAAACTGTTTTTT
d_gene: NA; v_gene: TRBV7-9; abundance: NA; j_gene: TRBJ2-3; CDR3aa: CASSLGAPSTDTQYF; CDR3nt: TGTGCCAGCAGCTTAGGGGCCCCCAGCACAGATACGCAGTATTTT
d_gene: NA; v_gene: TRBV28; abundance: NA; j_gene: TRBJ2-3; CDR3aa: CASSLFGRHTQYF; CDR3nt: TGTGCCAGCAGTTTATTCGGCCGCCATACGCAGTATTTT
d_gene: NA; v_gene: TRBV5-1; abundance: NA; j_gene: TRBJ2-2; CDR3aa: CASSDGPTNTGELFF; CDR3nt: TGCGCCAGCAGCGACGGACCTACGAACACCGGGGAGCTGTTTTTT
d_gene: NA; v_gene: TRBV5-4; abundance: NA; j_gene: TRBJ2-3; CDR3aa: CASRFGASPSTDTQYF; CDR3nt: TGTGCCAGCAGGTTTGGTGCCAGCCCTAGCACAGATACGCAGTATTTT
d_gene: NA; v_gene: TRBV12-3/TRBV12-4; abundance: NA; j_gene: TRBJ2-7; CDR3aa: CASSPGPSYEQYF; CDR3nt: TGTGCCAGCAGCCCGGGACCCTCCTACGAGCAGTACTTC
d_gene: NA; v_gene: TRBV4-3; abundance: NA; j_gene: TRBJ1-1; CDR3aa: CASSQAQLNTEAFF; CDR3nt: TGCGCCAGCAGCCAAGCCCAGCTGAACACTGAAGCTTTCTTT
d_gene: NA; v_gene: TRBV10-3; abundance: NA; j_gene: TRBJ2-7; CDR3aa: CAIHGGRLDEQYF; CDR3nt: TGTGCCATCCACGGGGGTAGGCTCGACGAGCAGTACTTC
d_gene: TRBD1; v_gene: TRBV7-2; abundance: NA; j_gene: TRBJ2-1; CDR3aa: CASSFPTGGYNEQFF; CDR3nt: TGTGCCAGCAGCTTCCCGACAGGGGGGTACAATGAGCAGTTCTTC
d_gene: NA; v_gene: TRBV28; abundance: NA; j_gene: TRBJ2-2; CDR3aa: CASSLSAPTGELFF; CDR3nt: TGTGCCAGCAGTTTAAGCGCCCCGACCGGGGAGCTGTTTTTT
d_gene: NA; v_gene: TRBV5-1; abundance: NA; j_gene: TRBJ2-1; CDR3aa: CASSLSWDPTYNEQFF; CDR3nt: TGCGCCAGCAGCTTGAGCTGGGACCCAACCTACAATGAGCAGTTCTTC
d_gene: NA; v_gene: TRBV12-3/TRBV12-4; abundance: NA; j_gene: TRBJ2-5; CDR3aa: CASSPGGQETQYF; CDR3nt: TGTGCCAGCAGCCCTGGGGGGCAGGAGACCCAGTACTTC
d_gene: TRBD1; v_gene: TRBV19; abundance: NA; j_gene: TRBJ2-3; CDR3aa: CASTGGPTDTQYF; CDR3nt: TGTGCCAGTACAGGGGGCCCCACAGATACGCAGTATTTT